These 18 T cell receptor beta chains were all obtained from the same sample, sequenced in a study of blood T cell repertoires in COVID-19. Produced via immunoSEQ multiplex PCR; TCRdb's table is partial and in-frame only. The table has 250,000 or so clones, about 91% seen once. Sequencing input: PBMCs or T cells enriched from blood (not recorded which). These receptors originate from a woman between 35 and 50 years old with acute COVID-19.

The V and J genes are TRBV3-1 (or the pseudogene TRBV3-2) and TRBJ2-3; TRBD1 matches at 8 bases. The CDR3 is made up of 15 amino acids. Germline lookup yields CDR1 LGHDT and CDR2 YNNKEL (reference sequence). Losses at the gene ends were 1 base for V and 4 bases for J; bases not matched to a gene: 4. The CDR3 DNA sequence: TGTGCCAGCAGCCAAGCAGGGGGCAACTCAGATACGCAGTATTTT. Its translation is CASSQAGGNSDTQYF.

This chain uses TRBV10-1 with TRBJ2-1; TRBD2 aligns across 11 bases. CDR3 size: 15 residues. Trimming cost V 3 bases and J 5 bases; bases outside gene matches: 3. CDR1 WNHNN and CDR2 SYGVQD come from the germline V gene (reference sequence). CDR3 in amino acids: CASSDSGRVNNEQFF. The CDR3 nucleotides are TGCGCCAGCAGTGATAGCGGGAGGGTGAACAATGAGCAGTTCTTC.

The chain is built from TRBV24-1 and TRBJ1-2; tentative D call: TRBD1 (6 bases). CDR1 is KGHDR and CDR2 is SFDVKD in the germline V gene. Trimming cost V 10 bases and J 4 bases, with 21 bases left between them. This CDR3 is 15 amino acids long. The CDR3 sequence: CATTPGTLRGYGYTF. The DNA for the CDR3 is TGTGCCACGACCCCCGGGACACTAAGAGGCTATGGCTACACCTTC.

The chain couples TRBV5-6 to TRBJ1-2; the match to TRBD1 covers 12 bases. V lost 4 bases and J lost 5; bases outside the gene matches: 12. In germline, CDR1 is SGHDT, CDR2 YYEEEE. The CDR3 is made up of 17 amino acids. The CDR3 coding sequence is TGTGCCAGCAGCAAAGGGACAGGGGGCCGGATTGGGTATGGCTACACCTTC. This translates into CASSKGTGGRIGYGYTF.

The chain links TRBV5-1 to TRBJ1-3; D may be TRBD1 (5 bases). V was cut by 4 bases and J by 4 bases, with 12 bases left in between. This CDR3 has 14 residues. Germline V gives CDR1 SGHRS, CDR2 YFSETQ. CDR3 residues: CASSAGTGGNTIYF. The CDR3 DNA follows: TGCGCCAGCAGCGCGGGGACGGGGGGAAACACCATATATTTT.

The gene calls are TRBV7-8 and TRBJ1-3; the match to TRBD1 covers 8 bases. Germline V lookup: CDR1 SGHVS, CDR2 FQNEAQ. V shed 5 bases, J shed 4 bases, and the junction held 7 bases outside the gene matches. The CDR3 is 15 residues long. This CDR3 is CASSPDRGAGNTIYF. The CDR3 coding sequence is TGTGCCAGCAGCCCCGACAGGGGAGCCGGAAACACCATATATTTT. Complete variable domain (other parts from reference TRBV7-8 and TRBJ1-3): GAGVSQSPRYKVAKRGQDVALRCDPISGHVSLFWYQQALGQGPEFLTYFQNEAQLDKSGLPSDRFFAERPEGSVSTLKIQRTQQEDSAVYLCASSPDRGAGNTIYFGEGSWLTVV.

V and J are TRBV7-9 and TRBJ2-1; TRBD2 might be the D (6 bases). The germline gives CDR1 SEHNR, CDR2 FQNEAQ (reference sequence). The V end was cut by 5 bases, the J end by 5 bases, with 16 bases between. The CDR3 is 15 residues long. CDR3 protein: CASSAPGLTNNEQFF. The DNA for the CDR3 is TGTGCCAGCAGCGCCCCGGGACTGACGAACAATGAGCAGTTCTTC.

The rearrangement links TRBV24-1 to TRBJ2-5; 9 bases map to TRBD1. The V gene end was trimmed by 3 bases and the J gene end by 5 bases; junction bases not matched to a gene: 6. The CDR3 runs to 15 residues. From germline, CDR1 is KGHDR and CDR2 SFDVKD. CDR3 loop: CATSDNHRGRETQYF. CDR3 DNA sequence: TGTGCCACCAGTGATAACCACAGGGGGCGGGAGACCCAGTACTTC.

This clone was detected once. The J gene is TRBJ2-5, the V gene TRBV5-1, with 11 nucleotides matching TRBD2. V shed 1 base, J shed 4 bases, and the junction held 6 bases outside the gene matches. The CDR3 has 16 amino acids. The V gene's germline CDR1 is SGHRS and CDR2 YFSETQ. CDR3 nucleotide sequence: TGCGCCAGCAGCTTGACTGTACTAGCGGGGGCAGAGACCCAGTACTTC. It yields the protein CASSLTVLAGAETQYF.

The CDR3 loop reads CASSSGRTSGTYNEQFF. In nucleotides, the CDR3 is TGTGCCAGCAGCTCCGGCCGGACTAGCGGAACGTACAATGAGCAGTTCTTC. V gene TRBV13 combines with J gene TRBJ2-1; 10 bases agree with TRBD2. V lost 4 bases to trimming and J lost 4 bases; unmatched junction nucleotides: 10. The CDR3 sequence is 17 residues long. CDR1 is PRHDT, CDR2 FYEKMQ, per germline (reference sequence).

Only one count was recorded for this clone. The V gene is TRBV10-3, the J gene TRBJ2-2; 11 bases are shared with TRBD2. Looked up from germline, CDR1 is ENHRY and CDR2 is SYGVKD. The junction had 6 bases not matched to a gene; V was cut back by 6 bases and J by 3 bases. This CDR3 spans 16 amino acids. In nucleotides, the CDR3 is TGTGCCATCAGACAACTAGCGGGAGACGACACCGGGGAGCTGTTTTTT. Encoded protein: CAIRQLAGDDTGELFF.

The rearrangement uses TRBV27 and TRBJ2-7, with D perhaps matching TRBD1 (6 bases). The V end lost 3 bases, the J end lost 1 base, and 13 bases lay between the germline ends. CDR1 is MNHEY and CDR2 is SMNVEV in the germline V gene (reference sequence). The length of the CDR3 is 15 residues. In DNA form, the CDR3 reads TGTGCCAGCAGTTTCGGATCCGACAGGTCCTACGAGCAGTACTTC. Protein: CASSFGSDRSYEQYF.

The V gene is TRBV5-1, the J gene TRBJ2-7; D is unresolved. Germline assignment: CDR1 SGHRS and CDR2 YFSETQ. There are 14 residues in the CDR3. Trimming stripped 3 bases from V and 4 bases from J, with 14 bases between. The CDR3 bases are TGCGCCAGCAGCTCGACCCCAGGTGGGTACGAGCAGTACTTC. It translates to CASSSTPGGYEQYF.

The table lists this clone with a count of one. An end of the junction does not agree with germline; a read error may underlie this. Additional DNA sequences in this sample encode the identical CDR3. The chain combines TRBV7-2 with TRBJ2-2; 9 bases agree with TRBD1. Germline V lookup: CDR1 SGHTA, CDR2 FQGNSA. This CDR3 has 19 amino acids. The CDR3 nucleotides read TGTGCCAGCAGCGGATCGCTAGGACAGGGGTCCTTGAACACCGGAGAGCTGTTTTTT. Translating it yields CASSGSLGQGSLNTGELFF.

CDR3 bases: TGCGCCAGCAGCTTGGCGACAGGGTATACCTACGAGCAGTACTTC. Amino acid sequence: CASSLATGYTYEQYF. The V gene is TRBV5-1, the J gene TRBJ2-7; 7 bases are a match to TRBD1. V lost 0 bases, J lost 2 bases, and 5 bases stayed unmatched. Germline values: CDR1 SGHRS, CDR2 YFSETQ. The CDR3 consists of 15 residues.

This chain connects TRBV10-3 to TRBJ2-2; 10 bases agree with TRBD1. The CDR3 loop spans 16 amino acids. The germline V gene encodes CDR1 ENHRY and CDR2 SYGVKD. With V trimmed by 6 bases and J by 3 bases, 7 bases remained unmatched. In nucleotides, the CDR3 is TGTGCCATCAGCGCTGACAGGGGGCTCGACACCGGGGAGCTGTTTTTT. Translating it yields CAISADRGLDTGELFF.

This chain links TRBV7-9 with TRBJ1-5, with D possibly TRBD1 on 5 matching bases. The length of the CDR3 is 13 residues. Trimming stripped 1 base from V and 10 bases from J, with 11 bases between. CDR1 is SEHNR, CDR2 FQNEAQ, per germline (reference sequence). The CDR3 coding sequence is TGTGCCAGCAGCTTAGGGACAAGGGCACCCCAGCATTTT. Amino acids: CASSLGTRAPQHF.

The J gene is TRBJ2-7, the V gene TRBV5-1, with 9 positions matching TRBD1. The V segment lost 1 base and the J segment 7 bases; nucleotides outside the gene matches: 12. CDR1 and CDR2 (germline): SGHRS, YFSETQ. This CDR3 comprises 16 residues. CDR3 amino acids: CASSLLTGGVTEEQYF. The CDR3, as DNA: TGCGCCAGCAGCTTGCTGACAGGGGGGGTCACAGAAGAGCAGTACTTC. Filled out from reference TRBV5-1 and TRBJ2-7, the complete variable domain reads KAGVTQTPRYLIKTRGQQVTLSCSPISGHRSVSWYQQTPGQGLQFLFEYFSETQRNKGNFPGRFSGRQFSNSRSEMNVSTLELGDSALYLCASSLLTGGVTEEQYFGPGTRLTVT.